A selection of T cell receptor beta chains follows, all from one sample in a study of post-analysis software for immune sequencing data. TCRdb reanalysed the PCR reads using MiXCR and keeps one entry per CDR3 protein. The repertoire has 400,000 to 500,000 distinct CDR3 sequences, roughly 40% of them found once; the top ten carry less than 10%. The sequencing sample was made of blood. Every receptor here comes from a girl aged 2-10 years with multiple sclerosis. CDR3s include the opening cysteine and the closing phenylalanine or tryptophan. The D gene is left open where the match is weak. The listing skips clone size in some rows; elsewhere it reads once, few, many or a size class.

j_call: TRBJ2-7
v_call: TRBV4-3
clone_size: few
cdr3_length: 15
d_call: -
cdr3_nt: TGCGCCAGCAGCCAAGATTGGGGGAGCCCCTACGAGCAGTACTTC
cdr3_aa: CASSQDWGSPYEQYF

j_call: TRBJ2-7
v_call: TRBV28
clone_size: few
cdr3_length: 15
d_call: -
cdr3_nt: TGTGCCAGCAGTAGCGACAGCTTGTACTCCTACGAGCAGTACTTC
cdr3_aa: CASSSDSLYSYEQYF

j_call: TRBJ1-1
v_call: TRBV29-1
clone_size: -
cdr3_length: 13
d_call: -
cdr3_nt: TGTAGCGTCGCCGACACTAAGAACACTGAAGCTTTCTTT
cdr3_aa: CSVADTKNTEAFF

j_call: TRBJ2-1
v_call: TRBV7-3
clone_size: -
cdr3_length: 16
d_call: -
cdr3_nt: TGTGCCAGCAGCTTAAGAACGCAGGGTGTGCGCAATGAGCAGTTCTTC
cdr3_aa: CASSLRTQGVRNEQFF

j_call: TRBJ2-6
v_call: TRBV29-1
clone_size: -
cdr3_length: 18
d_call: TRBD2
cdr3_nt: TGCAGCGTTGGAGGGCGTGAGCGGGGACCCTCTGGGGCCAACGTCCTGACTTTC
cdr3_aa: CSVGGRERGPSGANVLTF

j_call: TRBJ1-1
v_call: TRBV7-6
clone_size: -
cdr3_length: 14
d_call: -
cdr3_nt: TGTGCCAGCAGCTTAGCCAGGGAAGACACTGAAGCTTTCTTT
cdr3_aa: CASSLAREDTEAFF

j_call: TRBJ2-4
v_call: TRBV12-5
clone_size: -
cdr3_length: 11
d_call: -
cdr3_nt: TGTGCTAGTGGTTCCGAGGACATTCAGTACTTC
cdr3_aa: CASGSEDIQYF

j_call: TRBJ2-6
v_call: TRBV5-1
clone_size: -
cdr3_length: 18
d_call: TRBD1
cdr3_nt: TGCGCCAGCAGCCTCCGGGACAGGGCACGTCGAGGGGCCAACGTCCTGACTTTC
cdr3_aa: CASSLRDRARRGANVLTF

j_call: TRBJ2-1
v_call: TRBV9
clone_size: -
cdr3_length: 15
d_call: TRBD1
cdr3_nt: TGTGCCAGCAGCCCTCGGGGGACAGGGGTGAATGAGCAGTTCTTC
cdr3_aa: CASSPRGTGVNEQFF

j_call: TRBJ2-6
v_call: TRBV6-5
clone_size: few
cdr3_length: 13
d_call: -
cdr3_nt: TGTGCCAGCAGCCTGGGGGTGGCCAACGTCCTGACTTTC
cdr3_aa: CASSLGVANVLTF

j_call: TRBJ2-1
v_call: TRBV5-1
clone_size: few
cdr3_length: 15
d_call: TRBD2
cdr3_nt: TGCGCCAGCAGCTTGGTGGTAGCGGGAGGTAGAGAGCAGTTCTTC
cdr3_aa: CASSLVVAGGREQFF

j_call: TRBJ2-7
v_call: TRBV5-1
clone_size: -
cdr3_length: 13
d_call: -
cdr3_nt: TGCGCCAGCAGCTTGCGCTCGAGGGGCGAGCAGTACTTC
cdr3_aa: CASSLRSRGEQYF

j_call: TRBJ2-7
v_call: TRBV20-1
clone_size: -
cdr3_length: 15
d_call: TRBD2
cdr3_nt: TGCAGTGCTAGATTTAGCGGGGGCCGAACCTACGAGCAGTACTTC
cdr3_aa: CSARFSGGRTYEQYF

j_call: TRBJ2-3
v_call: TRBV3-1
clone_size: -
cdr3_length: 16
d_call: -
cdr3_nt: TGTGCCAGCAGCCGCGCCAGGGAGGCACGCACAGATACGCAGTATTTT
cdr3_aa: CASSRAREARTDTQYF

j_call: TRBJ2-7
v_call: TRBV20-1
clone_size: -
cdr3_length: 16
d_call: TRBD2
cdr3_nt: TGCAGTGCTAGACTGGCCGGGAGGCACAGACGATACGAGCAGTACTTC
cdr3_aa: CSARLAGRHRRYEQYF

j_call: TRBJ2-5
v_call: TRBV12-3/TRBV12-4
clone_size: few
cdr3_length: 14
d_call: -
cdr3_nt: TGTGCCAGCAGCCCCGGTCTGCCCAAAGAGACCCAGTACTTC
cdr3_aa: CASSPGLPKETQYF